This TCR beta chain was sequenced during a study of T cell changes during pregnancy in multiple sclerosis. Method: immunoSEQ multiplex PCR; TCRdb's copy keeps in-frame clones and lacks some. The sample contains roughly 72,000 clones, roughly 94% of which appear only once. The ends were cut back, 6 bases at V and 1 base at J, with 12 bases in the middle. Germline CDR1 reads SQVTM; CDR2 reads ANQGSEA. This CDR3 comprises 14 residues. This receptor was identified in a female donor with multiple sclerosis, enrolled in a pregnancy study. The starting material was CD4+ T cells from peripheral blood mononuclear cells, obtained after pregnancy. V gene TRBV29-1 combines with J gene TRBJ2-2, with D possibly being TRBD2 (6 bases). CDR3: CSVAGTWNTGELFF. The CDR3, as DNA: TGCAGCGTCGCCGGGACTTGGAACACCGGGGAGCTGTTTTTT.